The 14 T cell receptor beta chains below were found in one sample sequenced in a study of Ad26.COV2.S vaccination and SARS-CoV-2 variants. The treatment was: over 15 received Ad26.COV2.S at low or high dose, single or two shots; roughly five received placebo; per-sample allocation not given. Day 63 following the first vaccine or placebo injection was when the samples were taken. Clones were read by immunoSEQ multiplex PCR, and TCRdb kept only the in-frame ones, dropping some. This table holds a few hundred thousand clones, around 90% found once. The source material was peripheral blood, sampled in a trial of Ad26.COV2.S vaccine versus placebo. Receptors were obtained from a person between 18 and 60 years old who received the Ad26.COV2.S COVID-19 vaccine or a placebo.

The chain uses TRBV7-8 and TRBJ2-7, with D maybe TRBD2 (6 bases). This CDR3 is built from 11 residues. Per the germline V gene, CDR1 is SGHVS and CDR2 is FQNEAQ. The V and J ends lost 0 bases and 9 bases respectively, with 6 bases between them. CDR3 coding DNA: TGTGCCAGCAGCTTAGCGGGGGGGCAGTACTTC. Residues: CASSLAGGQYF.

The chain joins TRBV2 to TRBJ1-6; D unresolved. Trimming took 7 bases from V and 9 from J, leaving 16 bases between them. Looked up from germline, CDR1 is SNHLY and CDR2 is FYNNEI. The CDR3 is 14 amino acids. The CDR3 spells CASTSPSELSPLHF. In DNA form, the CDR3 reads TGTGCCAGCACTTCGCCGTCCGAGCTTTCACCCCTCCACTTT.

The chain links TRBV11-3 to TRBJ2-5; no clear D gene. The CDR3 length is 13 residues. Germline V gene sequence: CDR1 SGHNT, CDR2 YENEEA. Trimming took 2 bases from V and 5 from J, leaving 9 bases between them. In nucleotides, the CDR3 is TGTGCCAGCAGCTTATACGGTGGCGAGACCCAGTACTTC. It translates to CASSLYGGETQYF.

V is TRBV4-3 and J is TRBJ1-1; D gene uncertain. This CDR3 contains 14 residues. CDR1 LGHNA and CDR2 YSLEER come from the germline V gene. Between the trimmed V and J ends, which lost 2 bases and 1 base, there was a span of 8 bases. The CDR3 loop reads CASSQIRQNTEAFF. The DNA for the CDR3 is TGCGCCAGCAGCCAAATTAGACAGAACACTGAAGCTTTCTTT.

The genes are TRBV11-3 and TRBJ2-2, with D possibly called TRBD1 or TRBD2 (7 bases each). The CDR3 is 15 residues long. Germline V CDR1 and CDR2: SGHNT, YENEEA. V lost 3 bases, J lost 5 bases, and 13 bases lay in between. Here the CDR3 reads CASSFRGGTTGELFF. CDR3 bases: TGTGCCAGCAGCTTCAGGGGGGGTACAACCGGGGAGCTGTTTTTT.

This chain uses TRBV3-1 (or the pseudogene TRBV3-2) with TRBJ2-1; D is unresolved. Germline CDR1 reads LGHDT; CDR2 reads YNNKEL (reference sequence). This CDR3 contains 11 residues. Trimming took 6 bases from V and 4 from J, leaving 4 bases between them. DNA of the CDR3: TGTGCCAGCAGACTGTACAATGAGCAGTTCTTC. Translated: CASRLYNEQFF.

Written as DNA, the CDR3 is TGCGCCAGCAGCCAAGATTTCGGGACAGGGCCAGATACGCAGTATTTT. It is translated as CASSQDFGTGPDTQYF. This chain links TRBV4-3 with TRBJ2-3; 9 bases are a match to TRBD1. The V and J ends lost 0 bases and 4 bases, in that order; junction bases with no gene match: 5. CDR3 size: 16 residues. Germline CDR1 is LGHNA and CDR2 is YSLEER.

The chain has TRBV10-1 and TRBJ2-7; no definite D call. Germline CDR1 reads WNHNN; CDR2 reads SYGVQD (reference sequence). The CDR3 length is 12 residues. V shed 0 bases and J shed 2 bases, with 2 bases lying between them. The CDR3 is CASSESTYEQYF. DNA for the CDR3: TGCGCCAGCAGTGAGTCTACCTACGAGCAGTACTTC.

This chain joins TRBV30 and TRBJ2-7; TRBD2 aligns across 9 bases. Trimming at V came to 4 bases and at J to 3 bases, leaving 1 base not matched to a gene. From germline, CDR1 is GTSNPN and CDR2 SVGIG (reference sequence). This CDR3 region has 12 residues. CDR3 sequence (DNA): TGTGCCTGGACTAGCGGGATCTACGAGCAGTACTTC. Translated, it gives CAWTSGIYEQYF.

The chain recombines TRBV4-1 with TRBJ1-1; D gene ambiguous. Germline V gene sequence: CDR1 MGHRA, CDR2 YSYEKL. The CDR3 contains 14 residues. Trimming pared 0 bases from V and 3 bases from J, leaving 8 bases between. This CDR3 is CASSQDWQDTEAFF. In DNA form, the CDR3 reads TGCGCCAGCAGCCAAGATTGGCAGGACACTGAAGCTTTCTTT.

This chain joins TRBV28 and TRBJ1-6; D gene unclear. Trimming cost V 2 bases and J 7 bases, with 12 bases left between them. CDR3 length: 15 residues. CDR1 and CDR2 from the germline V gene are MDHEN and SYDVKM. The CDR3 protein is CASSLGQRLNSPLHF. DNA for the CDR3: TGTGCCAGCAGTTTAGGGCAGAGACTCAATTCACCCCTCCACTTT.

CDR3 protein: CASMTQKNTEAFF. The CDR3 bases are TGTGCCAGCATGACGCAGAAGAACACTGAAGCTTTCTTT. The chain joins TRBV6-5 to TRBJ1-1, with unresolved D. The germline V gene has CDR1 MNHEY and CDR2 SVGAGI. Trimming removed 7 bases at V and 1 base at J, with 10 bases between. The CDR3 contains 13 residues.

The sample holds one count of this clone. The V and J genes are TRBV7-2 and TRBJ2-1, with D unresolved. The CDR3 totals 16 residues. V lost 4 bases and J 4 bases, leaving 17 bases between the germline ends. Germline loops: CDR1 SGHTA, CDR2 FQGNSA. CDR3 sequence: CASSSIPGSPYNEQFF. DNA of the CDR3: TGTGCCAGCAGCTCCATCCCAGGTTCCCCATACAATGAGCAGTTCTTC.

Concerning this clone: Other DNA sequences of this sample code for an identical CDR3. The chain links TRBV6-6 to TRBJ1-4; a weak D match, TRBD1 (5 bases). This CDR3 has 13 amino acids. Germline CDR1 reads MNHNY; CDR2 reads SVGAGI (reference sequence). The germline V and J ends were trimmed by 3 bases and 5 bases, with 7 bases remaining between them. This CDR3 reads CASSYRDNEKLFF. DNA for the CDR3: TGTGCCAGCAGTTATCGGGACAATGAAAAACTGTTTTTT.